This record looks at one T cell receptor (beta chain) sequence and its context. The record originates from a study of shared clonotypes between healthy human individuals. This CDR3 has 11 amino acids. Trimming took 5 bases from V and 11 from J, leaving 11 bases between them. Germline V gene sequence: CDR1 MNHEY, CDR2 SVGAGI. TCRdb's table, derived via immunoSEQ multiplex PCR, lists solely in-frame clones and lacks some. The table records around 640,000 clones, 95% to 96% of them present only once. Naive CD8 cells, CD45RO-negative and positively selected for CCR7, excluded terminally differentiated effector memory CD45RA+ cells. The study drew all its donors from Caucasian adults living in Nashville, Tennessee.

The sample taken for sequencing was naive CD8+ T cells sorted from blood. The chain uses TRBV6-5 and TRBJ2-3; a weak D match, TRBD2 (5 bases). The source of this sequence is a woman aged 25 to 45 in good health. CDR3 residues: CASSAAALQYF. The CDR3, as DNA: TGTGCCAGCAGTGCAGCGGCACTGCAGTATTTT.